The 30 T cell receptor beta chains given below trace back to one sample, sequenced in a study of blood T cells in healthy people across ages. Alongside a J-beta primer mix, a sample-barcoded 5' primer served in a second PCR lasting roughly 6 to 11 cycles. A single record per CDR3 protein comes from TCRdb applying MiXCR to the 5' RACE reads. The table shows fewer than 750,000 distinct CDR3 sequences, with around 50% occurring only once. The sequenced material came from blood. These receptors were taken from an elderly man in good health.

CDR3 sequence: CASSSSGTDFNSPLHF. CDR3 DNA sequence: TGTGCCAGCAGCTCATCCGGGACAGACTTTAATTCACCCCTCCACTTT. The J gene is TRBJ1-6, the V gene TRBV7-2, with 7 bases identical to TRBD1. The CDR3 consists of 16 residues. Trimming cost V 4 bases and J 6 bases; bases outside gene matches: 9. CDR1 SGHTA and CDR2 FQGNSA come from the germline V gene.

This clonotype was detected once. CDR3 sequence (DNA): TGTGCCAGCAATGAAGGGGGCCTCCCAAGGCAGTACTTC. It yields the protein CASNEGGLPRQYF. J is TRBJ2-5 and V is TRBV6-2 or TRBV6-3, with 7 positions matching TRBD1. Germline V gives CDR1 MNHEY, CDR2 SVGEGT. This CDR3 is 13 amino acids long. V trimming: 7 bases; J trimming: 11 bases; junction bases outside the gene matches: 13.

The CDR3 DNA reads as TGCAGCGTTGAAGTAGGTGAAAAACTGTTTTTT. It translates to CSVEVGEKLFF. The chain combines TRBV29-1 with TRBJ1-4, with D unresolved. Trimming pared 1 base from V and 7 bases from J, leaving 4 bases between. CDR3 size: 11 residues. The germline V gene has CDR1 SQVTM and CDR2 ANQGSEA.

The genes are TRBV7-3 and TRBJ2-3, with D tentatively TRBD1 (6 bases). V was pared by 2 bases and J by 1 base, with 10 bases between. The germline CDR1 and CDR2 sequences are SGHTA and FQGTGA. This CDR3 contains 15 residues. The CDR3 region is CASSLQGTRTDTQYF. The CDR3 DNA reads TGTGCCAGCAGCTTACAGGGGACGCGCACAGATACGCAGTATTTT.

The gene calls are TRBV29-1 and TRBJ2-7, with 7 bases fitting TRBD1. The J segment lost 7 bases and the V segment lost 1 base, leaving 7 bases of the junction unmatched. The CDR3 extends over 13 amino acids. Germline loops: CDR1 SQVTM, CDR2 ANQGSEA. CDR3 DNA sequence: TGCAGCGTTGAAGGCCGGGACAGTCTAGAGCAGTACTTC. Translating it yields CSVEGRDSLEQYF.

V gene TRBV13 combines with J gene TRBJ2-7; D is possibly TRBD1 (5 bases). Germline values: CDR1 PRHDT, CDR2 FYEKMQ (reference sequence). V shed 4 bases and J shed 0 bases, with 10 bases lying between them. The CDR3 extends over 14 amino acids. CDR3 DNA: TGTGCCAGCAGCTCAACAGGTTACTCCTACGAGCAGTACTTC. Translating it yields CASSSTGYSYEQYF.

This clonotype was picked up a small number of times. This rearrangement joins TRBV7-9 to TRBJ2-5; D call uncertain. The end of the DNA fits TRBJ2-7 better, so the J call may be wrong. The CDR3 extends over 13 amino acids. Germline V lookup: CDR1 SEHNR, CDR2 FQNEAQ (reference sequence). CDR3 DNA: TGTGCCAGCAGCTCCCCGTTTGGCTCCGAGCAGTACTTC. Translated, it gives CASSSPFGSEQYF.

This rearrangement joins TRBV4-3 to TRBJ2-4, with 9 bases identical to TRBD1. Germline V gene lookup returns CDR1 LGHNA and CDR2 YSLEER. The CDR3 length is 15 residues. V dropped 8 bases and J dropped 0; count of bases not matched to a gene: 5. CDR3 amino acids: CASSRDRVAKNIQYF. In DNA, the CDR3 is TGCGCCAGCTCCCGGGACAGGGTAGCCAAAAACATTCAGTACTTC.

Only a few counts were recorded for this clonotype. This may stem from a read error, because a much larger clone lies one nucleotide away. CDR3 in DNA: TGTGCCAGCAGTTACGGGGCAGCGCCTCCCGGAGATACGCAGTATTTT. Translating it yields CASSYGAAPPGDTQYF. This chain joins TRBV6-5 and TRBJ2-3; D is possibly TRBD1 (5 bases). The CDR3 is 16 amino acids. Trimming pared 2 bases from V and 5 bases from J, leaving 17 bases between. CDR1 is MNHEY and CDR2 is SVGAGI in the germline V gene.

This clonotype was counted many times. Here the CDR3 DNA reads TGTGCCATCAGACAAGAGGGCAGCCCCTATTCGGAAGGCTACACCTTC. It yields the protein CAIRQEGSPYSEGYTF. This sequence joins TRBV10-3 and TRBJ1-2, with D uncertain. The CDR3 has 16 residues. The V and J ends lost 6 bases and 8 bases respectively, with 25 bases between them. Looked up from germline, CDR1 is ENHRY and CDR2 is SYGVKD.

This clonotype was picked up a small number of times. The chain combines TRBV7-9 with TRBJ1-2, with D maybe TRBD1 (6 bases). V was pared by 5 bases and J by 4 bases, with 17 bases between. There are 15 residues in the CDR3. The germline gives CDR1 SEHNR, CDR2 FQNEAQ (reference sequence). The CDR3 loop is CASSPGRGLGYGYTF. As DNA, the CDR3 is TGTGCCAGCAGCCCGGGCCGGGGGCTAGGCTATGGCTACACCTTC.

This clonotype was seen more than once but under ten times. This rearrangement joins TRBV21-1 to TRBJ2-5; the table's TRBD2 call for D was not verified on the DNA. TRBV21-1 is listed as a pseudogene. CDR3 size: 18 residues. The chain's CDR3 is CASSKALLAGGPQETQYF. The CDR3 coding sequence is TGTGCCAGCAGCAAAGCGCTGTTGGCGGGAGGGCCCCAAGAGACCCAGTACTTC.

The V gene is TRBV12-3 or TRBV12-4, the J gene TRBJ1-1; the D is unclear. V gave up 8 bases and J gave up 5 bases, with 15 bases separating them. The CDR3 sequence is 13 residues long. The DNA for the CDR3 is TGTGCCAGCCAAATTTACCAAACGACTGAAGCTTTCTTT. Protein sequence: CASQIYQTTEAFF.

The CDR3 DNA reads as TGTGCCAGCAGTTCGAACAGGGGGCTGAGTACTGAAGCTTTCTTT. Translated, it gives CASSSNRGLSTEAFF. This chain uses TRBV12-3 or TRBV12-4 with TRBJ1-1, with TRBD1 identical over 9 bases. V lost 4 bases, J lost 5 bases, and 8 bases stayed unmatched. CDR3 length: 15 amino acids.

This sequence joins TRBV6-5 and TRBJ1-5, with no clear D. Trimming took 5 bases from V and 7 from J, leaving 15 bases between them. In germline, CDR1 is MNHEY, CDR2 SVGAGI. CDR3 length: 14 residues. In DNA, the CDR3 is TGTGCCAGCAGTCGCAGCCAGAGGGCACAGCCCCAGCATTTT. Translation: CASSRSQRAQPQHF.

The rearrangement links TRBV7-9 to TRBJ1-5, with D tentatively TRBD1 (6 bases). Trimming pared 3 bases from V and 7 bases from J, leaving 19 bases between. The CDR3 extends over 16 amino acids. Looked up from germline, CDR1 is SEHNR and CDR2 is FQNEAQ (reference sequence). The CDR3 is CASSLGTGRTEQPQHF. In DNA, the CDR3 is TGTGCCAGCAGCTTGGGAACAGGGAGGACCGAACAGCCCCAGCATTTT. The whole variable domain, filled in from reference TRBV7-9 and TRBJ1-5, reads DTGVSQNPRHKITKRGQNVTFRCDPISEHNRLYWYRQTLGQGPEFLTYFQNEAQLEKSRLLSDRFSAERPKGSFSTLEIQRTEQGDSAMYLCASSLGTGRTEQPQHFGDGTRLSIL.

The gene calls are TRBV11-2 and TRBJ2-3; 9 nucleotides agree with TRBD2. The CDR3 is made up of 17 amino acids. CDR1 and CDR2 (germline): SGHAT, FQNNGV. V lost 5 bases to trimming and J lost 1 base; unmatched junction nucleotides: 10. The CDR3, as DNA: TGTGCCAGCAGCAGCCGCCTGATAGCGGGGGGCACAGATACGCAGTATTTT. It yields the protein CASSSRLIAGGTDTQYF.

In its sample, this clonotype was seen a few times. The chain combines TRBV27 with TRBJ2-3, with 14 bases that match TRBD2. Germline V gene lookup returns CDR1 MNHEY and CDR2 SMNVEV (reference sequence). The CDR3 consists of 15 residues. The J segment lost 4 bases and the V segment lost 6 bases, leaving 3 bases of the junction unmatched. CDR3 sequence (DNA): TGTGCCAGCAGAGGACTAGCGGGGGGTGCAGATACGCAGTATTTT. It codes for CASRGLAGGADTQYF.

This clonotype was counted a few times. The chain couples TRBV28 to TRBJ2-5; D could derive from TRBD1 or TRBD2 (7 bases each). Germline V gene lookup returns CDR1 MDHEN and CDR2 SYDVKM. Trimming took off 6 bases at V and 1 base at J, with 15 bases between the two ends. There are 15 residues in the CDR3. CDR3 sequence: CASSPGGGIQETQYF. The CDR3 DNA reads TGTGCCAGCAGCCCAGGGGGGGGGATCCAAGAGACCCAGTACTTC.

This clonotype was seen a handful of times. The chain combines TRBV11-2 with TRBJ2-3; D is unclear. The germline gives CDR1 SGHAT, CDR2 FQNNGV. The length of the CDR3 is 15 residues. The V end lost 6 bases, the J end lost 3 bases, and 16 bases lay between the germline ends. The CDR3 here is CASRGIGLGTDTQYF. CDR3 DNA: TGTGCCAGCAGGGGGATAGGGTTGGGGACAGATACGCAGTATTTT.

The rearrangement joins TRBV5-1 to TRBJ2-1, with TRBD2 identical over 11 bases. Unmatched junction bases numbered 6, after V lost 4 bases and J lost 9 bases. The CDR3 has 14 residues. The germline CDR1 and CDR2 sequences are SGHRS and YFSETQ. The CDR3 reads CASSNSGGAGEQFF. For the CDR3, the DNA is TGCGCCAGCAGCAATAGCGGGGGGGCGGGTGAGCAGTTCTTC.

This clonotype occurred a few times. J is TRBJ2-7 and V is TRBV3-1, with TRBD2 identical over 11 bases. V shed 3 bases, J shed 0 bases, and the junction held 10 bases outside the gene matches. Germline CDR1 reads LGHDT; CDR2 reads YNNKEL (reference sequence). There are 18 residues in the CDR3. The chain's CDR3 is CASSQSGLAGPRSYEQYF. The CDR3 nucleotides read TGTGCCAGCAGCCAGTCAGGACTAGCGGGCCCCCGCTCCTACGAGCAGTACTTC.

The chain employs TRBV12-3 or TRBV12-4 and TRBJ2-1, with TRBD1 matching over 10 bases. This CDR3 region has 15 residues. With V trimmed by 4 bases and J by 7 bases, 7 bases remained unmatched. The chain's CDR3 is CASSSDRGLGNEQFF. The CDR3 nucleotides read TGTGCCAGCAGTTCAGACAGGGGGCTGGGAAATGAGCAGTTCTTC.

The J gene is TRBJ1-2, the V gene TRBV6-5; TRBD1 matches 7 bases. The germline gives CDR1 MNHEY, CDR2 SVGAGI. This CDR3 region has 13 residues. Trimming cost V 7 bases and J 4 bases; bases outside gene matches: 6. The CDR3 coding sequence is TGTGCCAGCACCCAGGGGGGGGCCTATGGCTACACCTTC. Translation: CASTQGGAYGYTF.

This chain joins TRBV7-2 and TRBJ2-1; TRBD2 matches at 11 bases. The germline V gene has CDR1 SGHTA and CDR2 FQGNSA. CDR3 length equals 16 residues. V was clipped by 4 bases and J by 2 bases; unmatched bases: 4. The CDR3 DNA sequence: TGTGCCAGCAGCTACTTAGCGGGAGGGCCCTACAATGAGCAGTTCTTC. It specifies CASSYLAGGPYNEQFF.

In this sample, this clonotype turned up a few times. DNA for the CDR3: TGTGCCAGCAGCACCGGGACTCAAGAGACCCAGTACTTC. This codes for CASSTGTQETQYF. The gene calls are TRBV7-2 and TRBJ2-5, with D perhaps matching TRBD2 (6 bases). Germline lookup yields CDR1 SGHTA and CDR2 FQGNSA. This CDR3 has 13 residues. Trimming took 5 bases from V and 2 from J, leaving 9 bases between them.

The V and J genes are TRBV7-2 and TRBJ1-1; D is unclear. Trimming took off 4 bases at V and 4 bases at J, with 7 bases between the two ends. From germline, CDR1 is SGHTA and CDR2 FQGNSA. This CDR3 is 12 amino acids long. The CDR3 protein is CASSSYATEAFF. The CDR3 region has the DNA TGTGCCAGCAGCTCATATGCCACTGAAGCTTTCTTT.

This chain connects TRBV5-6 to TRBJ2-5; either TRBD1 or TRBD2 may fit D (5 bases each). V gave up 3 bases and J gave up 0 bases, with 21 bases separating them. The germline V gene encodes CDR1 SGHDT and CDR2 YYEEEE. The CDR3 is 18 residues long. Here the CDR3 reads CASSSTGRSMTYQETQYF. CDR3 in DNA: TGTGCCAGCAGCTCTACGGGGCGGTCAATGACGTACCAAGAGACCCAGTACTTC.

This clonotype has a handful of counts. The chain joins TRBV29-1 to TRBJ2-5; D possibly corresponds to TRBD2 (6 bases). Trimming stripped 7 bases from V and 2 bases from J, with 20 bases between. The CDR3 is made up of 15 amino acids. Germline values: CDR1 SQVTM, CDR2 ANQGSEA. The CDR3 spells CSATPAGFRQETQYF. The CDR3 DNA is TGCAGCGCGACCCCTGCGGGGTTCCGACAAGAGACCCAGTACTTC.

This clonotype was observed at least ten times. The rearrangement joins TRBV5-5 to TRBJ2-6, with D perhaps matching TRBD1 (5 bases). This CDR3 has 16 residues. Germline V gives CDR1 SGHKS, CDR2 YYEKEE (reference sequence). Deletions cut 0 bases from V and 5 bases from J, with 12 bases between. This CDR3 reads CASSLEAQDRANVLTF. In DNA, the CDR3 is TGTGCCAGCAGCTTGGAGGCCCAGGACAGGGCCAACGTCCTGACTTTC.